These 15 T cell receptor beta chains originate from one sample sequenced in a study of blood T cell repertoires in COVID-19. Repertoires were generated with immunoSEQ multiplex PCR, while TCRdb's copy carries only in-frame clones and drops some. The sample consists of approximately 240,000 clones, 82% of them appearing once. Sequencing was performed on peripheral blood. These receptors were collected from a woman at least 80 years old with active or convalescent COVID-19.

V is TRBV20-1 and J is TRBJ2-3; D is ambiguous. V was trimmed by 3 bases and J by 4 bases, leaving 8 bases between them. Germline V lookup: CDR1 DFQATT, CDR2 SNEGSKA (reference sequence). The CDR3 has 12 residues. CDR3 amino acids: CSASYGPDTQYF. The CDR3 DNA is TGCAGTGCTAGTTATGGGCCAGATACGCAGTATTTT.

V and J are TRBV28 and TRBJ1-5, with 8 bases identical to TRBD1. The V and J ends lost 2 bases and 7 bases, in that order; junction bases with no gene match: 13. Germline V gene lookup returns CDR1 MDHEN and CDR2 SYDVKM. The CDR3 spans 17 residues. The CDR3 bases are TGTGCCAGCAGTTTAGGACCCGATTCAGGGGGCCGGCAGCCCCAGCATTTT. This gives the protein CASSLGPDSGGRQPQHF.

J is TRBJ2-3 and V is TRBV19; TRBD2 matches at 13 bases. The CDR3 is made up of 16 amino acids. V trimming: 4 bases; J trimming: 4 bases; junction bases outside the gene matches: 5. Germline CDR1 is LNHDA and CDR2 is SQIVND (reference sequence). CDR3 sequence (DNA): TGTGCCAGTAGTACACGACTAGCGGGGGGTGCAGATACGCAGTATTTT. It encodes CASSTRLAGGADTQYF.

The V gene is TRBV6-5, the J gene TRBJ1-1; weak D call: TRBD1 (6 bases). The CDR3 loop spans 14 amino acids. Germline CDR1 MNHEY, CDR2 SVGAGI. V shed 2 bases and J shed 3 bases, with 10 bases lying between them. Written as DNA, the CDR3 is TGTGCCAGCAGTTACGAGGGGGTATACACTGAAGCTTTCTTT. Translation: CASSYEGVYTEAFF.

The chain uses TRBV5-4 and TRBJ2-1; 13 bases match TRBD2. The length of the CDR3 is 17 residues. CDR1 is SGHNT and CDR2 is YYREEE in the germline V gene (reference sequence). Trimming removed 4 bases from V and 7 bases from J; junction bases left unmatched: 11. Here the CDR3 reads CASSPGSGLAGENEQFF. The CDR3, as DNA: TGTGCCAGCAGCCCGGGATCAGGACTAGCGGGAGAAAATGAGCAGTTCTTC.

The V gene is TRBV5-1, the J gene TRBJ2-3; the match to TRBD2 covers 13 bases. Looked up from germline, CDR1 is SGHRS and CDR2 is YFSETQ. The CDR3 is made up of 16 amino acids. The V segment lost 4 bases and the J segment 1 base; nucleotides outside the gene matches: 3. CDR3: CASSRGLAGGTDTQYF. CDR3 DNA: TGCGCCAGCAGCCGCGGACTAGCGGGGGGCACAGATACGCAGTATTTT.

V is TRBV28 and J is TRBJ1-1, with D possibly matching TRBD1 (5 bases). The CDR3 totals 16 residues. Germline assignment: CDR1 MDHEN and CDR2 SYDVKM. Trimming left V 5 bases short and J 0 bases short, with 16 bases between. Here the CDR3 DNA reads TGTGCCAGCAGTGCCCCGAACAGGATAATGAACACTGAAGCTTTCTTT. Translating it yields CASSAPNRIMNTEAFF.

V gene TRBV20-1 combines with J gene TRBJ1-2, with D unclear. Trimming took off 7 bases at V and 2 bases at J, with 8 bases between the two ends. Germline assignment: CDR1 DFQATT and CDR2 SNEGSKA (reference sequence). The CDR3 spans 11 residues. DNA of the CDR3: TGCAGTGGGCCGGGGAACTATGGCTACACCTTC. Its protein is CSGPGNYGYTF.

For the CDR3, the DNA is TGCGCCAGCAGTCCGAACCAGGCGAGCACTGAAGCTTTCTTT. The encoded protein is CASSPNQASTEAFF. This rearrangement joins TRBV4-1 to TRBJ1-1; no reliable D call. V was cut by 6 bases and J by 4 bases, with 15 bases left in between. There are 14 residues in the CDR3. Germline V gene sequence: CDR1 MGHRA, CDR2 YSYEKL.

This clone was detected once. The chain links TRBV5-6 to TRBJ1-1; 7 positions match TRBD1. After removal of 4 bases from V and 5 bases from J, the junction contained 5 bases not matched to a gene. The CDR3 has 13 amino acids. From germline, CDR1 is SGHDT and CDR2 YYEEEE. The DNA of the CDR3 is TGTGCCAGCAGCGGCGGGGACAGAACTGAAGCTTTCTTT. It is translated as CASSGGDRTEAFF.

This clone occurred a few times. The CDR3 DNA reads as TGCGCCAGCAGCTTTACGGCAGGGGGTGATGAGCAGTTCTTC. This gives the protein CASSFTAGGDEQFF. The rearrangement joins TRBV5-1 to TRBJ2-1, with 7 bases matching TRBD1. The CDR3 is 14 amino acids. Trimming cost V 2 bases and J 8 bases; bases outside gene matches: 7. Germline CDR1 SGHRS, CDR2 YFSETQ.

This chain uses TRBV5-6 with TRBJ1-6; D is unresolved. Germline V lookup: CDR1 SGHDT, CDR2 YYEEEE. Trimming shortened V by 3 bases and J by 10 bases, and 14 bases separated the two germline ends. The CDR3 loop spans 14 amino acids. The chain's CDR3 is CASSWGELPSPLHF. DNA of the CDR3: TGTGCCAGCAGCTGGGGAGAACTCCCCTCACCCCTCCACTTT.

The rearrangement links TRBV6-5 to TRBJ2-3; D might be TRBD1 (5 bases). The CDR3 totals 15 residues. V was trimmed by 8 bases and J by 2 bases, leaving 17 bases between them. Germline CDR1 MNHEY, CDR2 SVGAGI. The CDR3 reads CASGRGGTFTDTQYF. The DNA for the CDR3 is TGTGCCAGCGGAAGGGGCGGTACATTCACAGATACGCAGTATTTT.

The rearrangement joins TRBV24-1 to TRBJ2-2; TRBD2 aligns across 11 bases. This CDR3 is 16 amino acids long. Germline CDR1 is KGHDR and CDR2 is SFDVKD. Trimming cost V 9 bases and J 5 bases; bases outside gene matches: 10. CDR3 protein: CATSGTSGVRTGELFF. The CDR3, as DNA: TGTGCCACCTCCGGGACTAGCGGAGTTCGAACCGGGGAGCTGTTTTTT.

The chain joins TRBV5-1 to TRBJ1-4; TRBD1 aligns across 8 bases. Per the germline V gene, CDR1 is SGHRS and CDR2 is YFSETQ. Unmatched junction bases numbered 21, after V lost 1 base and J lost 7 bases. The length of the CDR3 is 20 residues. DNA of the CDR3: TGCGCCAGCAGCTTGTCCCCAACAGGGGGGCAAACCCCTCAATTTGAAAAACTGTTTTTT. Amino acids: CASSLSPTGGQTPQFEKLFF. The variable domain in full, completed from reference TRBV5-1 and TRBJ1-4, reads KAGVTQTPRYLIKTRGQQVTLSCSPISGHRSVSWYQQTPGQGLQFLFEYFSETQRNKGNFPGRFSGRQFSNSRSEMNVSTLELGDSALYLCASSLSPTGGQTPQFEKLFFGSGTQLSVL.